This T cell receptor (beta chain) came from a study of control samples from healthy donors and cancer patients. This clone has a handful of counts. Profiling relied on immunoSEQ multiplex PCR, and the TCRdb table lists in-frame clones only, not all of them. The profile shows about 160,000 clones, around nine tenths of them singletons. Sequences were obtained from blood. The receptor was derived from a woman aged 30 to 39 in good health.

CDR3 nucleotides: TGTGCCAGCAGCCAAGGTCAGGGGGACCTCAACTATGGCTACACCTTC. Translation gives CASSQGQGDLNYGYTF. The chain is built from TRBV4-2 and TRBJ1-2; 7 bases are shared with TRBD1. V trimming: 1 base; J trimming: 2 bases; junction bases outside the gene matches: 7. Per the germline V gene, CDR1 is LGHNA and CDR2 is YNFKEQ. This CDR3 comprises 16 residues.